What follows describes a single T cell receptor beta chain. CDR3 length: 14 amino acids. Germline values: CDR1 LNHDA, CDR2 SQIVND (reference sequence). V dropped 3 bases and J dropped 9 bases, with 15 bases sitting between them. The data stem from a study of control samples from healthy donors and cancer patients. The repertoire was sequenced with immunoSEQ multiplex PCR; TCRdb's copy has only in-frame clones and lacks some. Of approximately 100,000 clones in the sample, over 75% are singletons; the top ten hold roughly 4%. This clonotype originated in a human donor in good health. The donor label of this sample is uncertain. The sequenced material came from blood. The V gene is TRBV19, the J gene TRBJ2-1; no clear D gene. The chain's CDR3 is CASSILVFGSEQFF. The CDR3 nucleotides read TGTGCCAGTAGTATTCTAGTTTTTGGTTCTGAGCAGTTCTTC. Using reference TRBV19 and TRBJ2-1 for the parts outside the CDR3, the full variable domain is DGGITQSPKYLFRKEGQNVTLSCEQNLNHDAMYWYRQDPGQGLRLIYYSQIVNDFQKGDIAEGYSVSREKKESFPLTVTSAQKNPTAFYLCASSILVFGSEQFFGPGTRLTVL.